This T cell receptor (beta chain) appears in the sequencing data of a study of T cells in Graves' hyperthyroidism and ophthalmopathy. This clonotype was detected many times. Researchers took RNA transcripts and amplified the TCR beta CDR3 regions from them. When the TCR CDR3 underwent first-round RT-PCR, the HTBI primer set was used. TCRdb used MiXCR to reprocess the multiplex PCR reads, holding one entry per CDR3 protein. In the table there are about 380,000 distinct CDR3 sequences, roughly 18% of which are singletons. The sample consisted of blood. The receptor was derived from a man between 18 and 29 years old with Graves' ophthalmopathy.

The CDR3 region has the DNA TGTGCCAGCAGCGTAGGAGGTTCGGCCCCCGATGAGCAGTTCTTC. This translates into CASSVGGSAPDEQFF. The genes are TRBV9 and TRBJ2-1; D gene uncertain. V dropped 0 bases and J dropped 8 bases, with 15 bases sitting between them. Germline CDR1 is SGDLS and CDR2 is YYNGEE. This CDR3 has 15 residues.